Sequencing of this T cell receptor beta chain was carried out in a study of technical replicates of blood from a few donors. Profiled with immunoSEQ multiplex PCR; TCRdb holds only in-frame clones, not every one. This table has tens of thousands of clones, roughly 90% appearing once. The CDR3 is 12 amino acids. Germline CDR1 SGHVS, CDR2 FQNEAQ. V lost 5 bases and J 4 bases, leaving 8 bases between the germline ends. V is TRBV7-8 and J is TRBJ1-2, with D maybe TRBD1 (6 bases). Sample: PBMCs. The source of this sequence is a human donor in good health. Some clones in this sample may be carry-over from other donors' samples. For the CDR3, the DNA is TGTGCCAGCAGCACAGGGACCTATGGCTACACCTTC. This codes for CASSTGTYGYTF.